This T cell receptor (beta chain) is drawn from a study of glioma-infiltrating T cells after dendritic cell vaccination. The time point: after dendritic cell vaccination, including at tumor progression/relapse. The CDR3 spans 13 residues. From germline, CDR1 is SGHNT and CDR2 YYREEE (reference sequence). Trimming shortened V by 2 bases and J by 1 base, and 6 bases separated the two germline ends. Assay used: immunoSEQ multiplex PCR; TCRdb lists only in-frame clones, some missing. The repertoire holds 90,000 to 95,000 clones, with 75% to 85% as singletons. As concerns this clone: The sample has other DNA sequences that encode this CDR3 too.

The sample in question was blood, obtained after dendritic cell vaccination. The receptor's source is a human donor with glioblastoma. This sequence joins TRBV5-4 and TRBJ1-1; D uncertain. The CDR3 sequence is CASSFSGNTEAFF. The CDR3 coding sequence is TGTGCCAGCAGCTTTTCGGGGAACACTGAAGCTTTCTTT.